This entry describes one T cell receptor beta chain. Its target is unknown. In germline, CDR1 is SGHVS, CDR2 FNYEAQ. Trimming took 3 bases from V and 1 from J; bases not matched to a gene: 3. The CDR3 runs to 14 residues. This entry comes from a study of shared clonotypes between healthy human individuals. Across the study: Donors consisted of two women and a few men between 18 and 49.

Regarding the study as a whole: Sampling involved blood alone; tissue repertoires likely differ. Genetic and exposure-history diversity was limited by the small donor number.

Clones were sequenced by immunoSEQ multiplex PCR, and TCRdb holds only the in-frame ones, with some missing. This sample has about 460,000 clones, with approximately 80% found just once. The receptor comes from a woman aged 40-49 years in good health. Some clones in this sample may be carry-over from other donors' samples. The sequenced material came from PBMCs. The V gene is TRBV7-6, the J gene TRBJ2-7, with 7 bases identical to TRBD1. The CDR3 coding sequence is TGTGCCAGCAGCTTGGGCAGGGGGTCCTACGAGCAGTACTTC. Translated: CASSLGRGSYEQYF.